These 32 T cell receptor beta chains were sequenced from one sample in a study of OX40 agonist ivuxolimab in advanced cancers. Produced via immunoSEQ multiplex PCR; TCRdb's table is partial and in-frame only. The sample holds tens of thousands of clones; about 88% are singletons and the top ten take 9.9%. The source was CD4+ or CD8+ T cells sorted from blood, collected in a trial of the OX40 agonist ivuxolimab. These receptors all come from an adult with an advanced solid tumor such as melanoma, head and neck, liver or kidney cancer.

This chain joins TRBV18 and TRBJ1-4, with D maybe TRBD1 (5 bases). CDR3 length: 14 amino acids. Germline CDR1 is KGHSH and CDR2 is LQKENI. Trimming took off 1 base at V and 3 bases at J, with 6 bases between the two ends. CDR3 DNA: TGTGCCAGCTCACCACGGGGCGCTAATGAAAAACTGTTTTTT. It specifies CASSPRGANEKLFF.

V usage is TRBV9 and J usage is TRBJ2-3; the D is unclear. CDR3 length: 14 amino acids. Trimming pared 3 bases from V and 2 bases from J, leaving 10 bases between. CDR1 and CDR2 from the germline V gene are SGDLS and YYNGEE. The CDR3 nucleotides are TGTGCCAGCAGCGGGCCGGGCCTCACAGATACGCAGTATTTT. It translates to CASSGPGLTDTQYF. The full variable domain, rest sourced from reference TRBV9 and TRBJ2-3, is DSGVTQTPKHLITATGQRVTLRCSPRSGDLSVYWYQQSLDQGLQFLIQYYNGEERAKGNILERFSAQQFPDLHSELNLSSLELGDSALYFCASSGPGLTDTQYFGPGTRLTVL.

The V and J genes are TRBV29-1 and TRBJ1-2, with D tentatively TRBD1 (5 bases). V lost 6 bases to trimming and J lost 4 bases, with 15 bases between them. The CDR3 sequence is 13 residues long. CDR1 and CDR2 (germline): SQVTM, ANQGSEA. CDR3 region: CSVNGGGSYGYTF. Written as DNA, the CDR3 is TGCAGCGTGAACGGGGGGGGAAGCTATGGCTACACCTTC.

The rearrangement uses TRBV28 and TRBJ2-3; 13 bases agree with TRBD2. In germline, CDR1 is MDHEN, CDR2 SYDVKM. The CDR3 extends over 14 amino acids. With 3 bases clipped from V and 10 bases from J, the junction kept 4 bases outside the gene matches. CDR3 sequence reads: CASSLRTSGSAQYF. Written as DNA, the CDR3 is TGTGCCAGCAGTTTGCGGACTAGCGGGAGTGCGCAGTATTTT.

The gene calls are TRBV5-4 and TRBJ2-7; D is perhaps TRBD2 (6 bases). CDR3 size: 14 residues. The V end lost 3 bases, the J end lost 3 bases, and 13 bases lay between the germline ends. The germline gives CDR1 SGHNT, CDR2 YYREEE (reference sequence). The CDR3: CASSWRDGLYEQYF. DNA of the CDR3: TGTGCCAGCAGCTGGAGGGACGGACTCTACGAGCAGTACTTC.

The chain recombines TRBV4-2 with TRBJ1-1; 8 bases map to TRBD1. From germline, CDR1 is LGHNA and CDR2 YNFKEQ. This CDR3 has 15 amino acids. The V segment lost 4 bases and the J segment 1 base; nucleotides outside the gene matches: 5. The CDR3 DNA reads TGTGCCAGCAGCCGTCGACAGGGGCGGAACACTGAAGCTTTCTTT. It specifies CASSRRQGRNTEAFF.

Comments on this clone: This sample also contains other DNA sequences that code for the same CDR3. CDR3 coding DNA: TGCGCCAGCCGACTAGCGGGAGGGGATGAGCAGTTCTTC. Translating gives CASRLAGGDEQFF. This chain connects TRBV5-1 to TRBJ2-1, with 14 bases identical to TRBD2. The V segment lost 7 bases and the J segment 8 bases; nucleotides outside the gene matches: 2. The CDR3 length is 13 residues. Germline V gene data show CDR1 as SGHRS and CDR2 as YFSETQ.

J is TRBJ2-1 and V is TRBV25-1; 8 nucleotides match TRBD2. V lost 3 bases and J lost 9; bases outside the gene matches: 10. The CDR3 loop spans 15 amino acids. Germline CDR1 reads MGHDK; CDR2 reads SYGVNS. CDR3 in DNA: TGTGCCAGCAGTGACCCGGGAGGGCCAATTGGTGAGCAGTTCTTC. Its protein is CASSDPGGPIGEQFF.

There are a few counts of this clone. J is TRBJ1-2 and V is TRBV29-1; 9 bases line up with TRBD1. The CDR3 spans 12 residues. CDR1 SQVTM and CDR2 ANQGSEA come from the germline V gene. Germline trimming cut 7 bases from V and 5 bases from J; bases unmatched to any gene: 5. The CDR3 coding sequence is TGCAGCGCCCGGACAGGGGCATATGGCTACACCTTC. It translates to CSARTGAYGYTF.

The rearrangement uses TRBV7-3 and TRBJ2-2, with a possible D match to TRBD2 (6 bases). The CDR3 has 15 amino acids. CDR1 is SGHTA, CDR2 FQGTGA, per germline. The V end lost 0 bases, the J end lost 1 base, and 6 bases lay between the germline ends. In DNA, the CDR3 is TGTGCCAGCAGCTTAACTAGCGGGAACACCGGGGAGCTGTTTTTT. Translated, it gives CASSLTSGNTGELFF.

The chain is built from TRBV28 and TRBJ1-2, with D possibly being TRBD1 (6 bases). With 8 bases removed from V and 1 base from J, the gap between germline ends came to 17 bases. This CDR3 region has 15 residues. Per the germline V gene, CDR1 is MDHEN and CDR2 is SYDVKM. CDR3 amino acids: CASSIGGLLNYGYTF. CDR3 coding DNA: TGTGCCAGCTCTATTGGGGGGCTACTTAACTATGGCTACACCTTC.

The CDR3: CASRGAAPGPQHF. The DNA of the CDR3 is TGTGCCAGCAGAGGGGCAGCCCCAGGGCCCCAGCATTTT. J is TRBJ1-5 and V is TRBV28; maybe TRBD1 (5 bases). This CDR3 contains 13 residues. Trimming cost V 6 bases and J 9 bases, with 15 bases left between them. Per the germline V gene, CDR1 is MDHEN and CDR2 is SYDVKM.

The rearrangement uses TRBV2 and TRBJ2-1; D is tentatively TRBD1 or TRBD2 (5 bases each). This CDR3 is built from 15 residues. The germline CDR1 and CDR2 sequences are SNHLY and FYNNEI. With 5 bases removed from V and 0 bases from J, the gap between germline ends came to 11 bases. The CDR3 region is CASSLGRSSYNEQFF. The CDR3 DNA reads as TGTGCCAGCAGTTTGGGACGGAGCTCCTACAATGAGCAGTTCTTC. The variable domain in full, with the rest retrieved from reference TRBV2 and TRBJ2-1, is EPEVTQTPSHQVTQMGQEVILRCVPISNHLYFYWYRQILGQKVEFLVSFYNNEISEKSEIFDDQFSVERPDGSNFTLKIRSTKLEDSAMYFCASSLGRSSYNEQFFGPGTRLTVL.

CDR3 in DNA: TGCGCCAGCAGCTTGGAACCTCATCGTGAGCAGTTCTTC. Translated: CASSLEPHREQFF. The chain links TRBV5-1 to TRBJ2-1, with D uncertain. CDR3 size: 13 residues. CDR1 and CDR2 from the germline V gene are SGHRS and YFSETQ. V shed 0 bases and J shed 9 bases, with 10 bases lying between them.

This clone was detected once. The V call is TRBV14, the J call TRBJ1-2, with 7 bases fitting TRBD1. The CDR3 has 14 residues. Germline CDR1 is SGHDN and CDR2 is FVKESK. J lost 2 bases, V lost 3 bases, and 3 bases had no gene match. The chain's CDR3 is CASSQTGYNYGYTF. In DNA form, the CDR3 reads TGTGCCAGCAGCCAGACAGGGTACAACTATGGCTACACCTTC. The full variable domain, in which reference TRBV14 and TRBJ1-2 provide the parts outside the CDR3, is EAGVTQFPSHSVIEKGQTVTLRCDPISGHDNLYWYRRVMGKEIKFLLHFVKESKQDESGMPNNRFLAERTGGTYSTLKVQPAELEDSGVYFCASSQTGYNYGYTFGSGTRLTVV.

This chain links TRBV28 with TRBJ2-7, with 8 positions matching TRBD2. The germline gives CDR1 MDHEN, CDR2 SYDVKM. The ends lost 7 bases at V and 0 bases at J; junction bases unmatched: 11. CDR3 length: 16 amino acids. Here the CDR3 reads CASTPRGGRSSYEQYF. The CDR3 DNA follows: TGTGCCAGCACTCCCCGGGGGGGGCGAAGCTCCTACGAGCAGTACTTC.

V usage is TRBV7-9 and J usage is TRBJ2-2; D tentatively fits TRBD1 or TRBD2 (5 bases each). Trimming cost V 1 base and J 2 bases, with 11 bases left between them. Per the germline V gene, CDR1 is SEHNR and CDR2 is FQNEAQ (reference sequence). The length of the CDR3 is 16 residues. DNA of the CDR3: TGTGCCAGCAGCTTAGACGGGGCCGTCAACACCGGGGAGCTGTTTTTT. Translation: CASSLDGAVNTGELFF.

The chain couples TRBV28 to TRBJ2-5; 9 nucleotides agree with TRBD1. The DNA end is a closer match to TRBJ2-7, so the J assignment may be wrong. This CDR3 has 17 amino acids. Germline V gene lookup returns CDR1 MDHEN and CDR2 SYDVKM. CDR3 amino acids: CASSLWGLGQGHNEQYF. The CDR3 nucleotides are TGTGCCAGCAGTTTATGGGGCCTGGGACAGGGTCACAACGAGCAGTACTTC.

This clone appeared once. This chain joins TRBV19 and TRBJ2-1; 14 bases line up with TRBD2. Germline V gives CDR1 LNHDA, CDR2 SQIVND (reference sequence). V was pared by 5 bases and J by 2 bases, with 5 bases of the junction left unmatched. This CDR3 spans 17 amino acids. The CDR3: CASSLGLAGGAYNEQFF. For the CDR3, the DNA is TGTGCCAGTAGTCTCGGACTAGCGGGAGGTGCCTACAATGAGCAGTTCTTC.

The chain has TRBV2 and TRBJ2-1; D assignment may be TRBD1 or TRBD2 (5 bases each). The germline V and J ends were trimmed by 7 bases and 0 bases, with 10 bases remaining between them. Germline assignment: CDR1 SNHLY and CDR2 FYNNEI. This CDR3 is 14 amino acids long. In DNA, the CDR3 is TGTGCCAGCACAGGGACCCGCTCCTACAATGAGCAGTTCTTC. The encoded protein is CASTGTRSYNEQFF.

This clone was counted only a few times. The identical CDR3 is also encoded by other nucleotide sequences in the sample. This chain uses TRBV9 with TRBJ2-7; D unclear. Per germline, CDR1 SGDLS and CDR2 YYNGEE. This CDR3 has 13 residues. The germline V and J ends were trimmed by 0 bases and 0 bases, with 4 bases remaining between them. This chain's CDR3 is CASSVAHSYEQYF. CDR3 bases: TGTGCCAGCAGCGTAGCCCACTCCTACGAGCAGTACTTC.

CDR3 bases: TGTGCCTGGAGTGTACTAGTAATGTGGGGAGGTGGCTACACCTTC. Residues: CAWSVLVMWGGGYTF. The V and J genes are TRBV30 and TRBJ1-2, with unresolved D. This CDR3 contains 15 residues. The V and J ends lost 0 bases and 7 bases respectively, with 18 bases between them. Germline assignment: CDR1 GTSNPN and CDR2 SVGIG (reference sequence).

The chain employs TRBV28 and TRBJ2-3; 9 nucleotides line up with TRBD2. V shed 5 bases, J shed 3 bases, and the junction held 6 bases outside the gene matches. This CDR3 comprises 15 residues. Germline V gene data show CDR1 as MDHEN and CDR2 as SYDVKM. The CDR3 DNA is TGTGCCAGCAGTGATAGCGGGAGTTCGACAGATACGCAGTATTTT. Encoded protein: CASSDSGSSTDTQYF. The variable domain in full, completed from reference TRBV28 and TRBJ2-3, reads DVKVTQSSRYLVKRTGEKVFLECVQDMDHENMFWYRQDPGLGLRLIYFSYDVKMKEKGDIPEGYSVSREKKERFSLILESASTNQTSMYLCASSDSGSSTDTQYFGPGTRLTVL.

The CDR3 region is CASRGSTNEKLFF. The CDR3 DNA follows: TGTGCCAGCAGAGGATCAACTAATGAAAAACTGTTTTTT. J is TRBJ1-4 and V is TRBV28, with D hard to call. The germline V gene encodes CDR1 MDHEN and CDR2 SYDVKM. CDR3 length: 13 amino acids. The V end was cut by 6 bases, the J end by 0 bases, with 5 bases between.

The V gene is TRBV6-5, the J gene TRBJ1-2; 10 bases are a match to TRBD1. The V and J ends lost 6 bases and 6 bases, in that order; junction bases with no gene match: 4. Per germline, CDR1 MNHEY and CDR2 SVGAGI. The CDR3 spans 13 residues. This CDR3 reads CASSRQGADGYTF. CDR3 DNA sequence: TGTGCCAGCAGCCGACAGGGGGCGGATGGCTACACCTTC.

The rearrangement joins TRBV7-9 to TRBJ2-3; 11 nucleotides line up with TRBD2. CDR1 SEHNR and CDR2 FQNEAQ come from the germline V gene (reference sequence). V trimming: 5 bases; J trimming: 0 bases; junction bases outside the gene matches: 4. The CDR3 runs to 16 residues. The CDR3 DNA is TGTGCCAGCAGCACTAGCGGGAGAGCTAGCACAGATACGCAGTATTTT. Its translation: CASSTSGRASTDTQYF.

The count of this clone is one. Germline and junction disagree at one end, which may indicate a read error. Other DNA sequences within the sample encode an identical CDR3. The chain is built from TRBV6-6 and TRBJ2-7, with D unclear. The CDR3 has 15 amino acids. The V gene's germline CDR1 is MNHNY and CDR2 SVGAGI (reference sequence). The CDR3 loop is CASSHRARTDYEQYF. The CDR3 DNA reads as TGTGCCAGCAGTCACCGGGCCCGCACCGATTACGAGCAATACTTC.

The CDR3 nucleotides read TGTGCCACCATCGCCGGGGACAGGGGGCAAGCTTTCTTT. Protein product: CATIAGDRGQAFF. The chain has TRBV28 and TRBJ1-1, with 12 bases aligning to TRBD1. Trimming cost V 10 bases and J 9 bases; bases outside gene matches: 9. Germline V gene data show CDR1 as MDHEN and CDR2 as SYDVKM. The CDR3 consists of 13 residues.

J is TRBJ2-1 and V is TRBV19; TRBD1 agrees at 7 bases. The CDR3 runs to 15 residues. Germline trimming cut 5 bases from V and 0 bases from J; bases unmatched to any gene: 4. The germline CDR1 and CDR2 sequences are LNHDA and SQIVND (reference sequence). For the CDR3, the DNA is TGTGCCAGTAGTGGACAGGAGAGCTCCTACAATGAGCAGTTCTTC. Amino acids: CASSGQESSYNEQFF.

This sequence joins TRBV5-4 and TRBJ2-7, with D possibly called TRBD1 or TRBD2 (5 bases each). V lost 4 bases and J 6 bases, leaving 17 bases between the germline ends. The CDR3 sequence is 14 residues long. Germline V gene sequence: CDR1 SGHNT, CDR2 YYREEE (reference sequence). The CDR3 DNA follows: TGTGCCAGCAGCCTCCGGGACGGCTCGCTCGAGCAGTACTTC. It codes for CASSLRDGSLEQYF.

The chain joins TRBV28 to TRBJ1-1, with D perhaps TRBD1 (6 bases). CDR3 size: 14 residues. V was clipped by 5 bases and J by 4 bases, with 14 bases between them. The germline V gene encodes CDR1 MDHEN and CDR2 SYDVKM. The CDR3 loop is CASSPLGHFTEAFF. CDR3 DNA: TGTGCCAGCAGTCCCCTGGGACACTTCACTGAAGCTTTCTTT. Full variable domain (remainder filled in from reference TRBV28 and TRBJ1-1): DVKVTQSSRYLVKRTGEKVFLECVQDMDHENMFWYRQDPGLGLRLIYFSYDVKMKEKGDIPEGYSVSREKKERFSLILESASTNQTSMYLCASSPLGHFTEAFFGQGTRLTVV.

The chain joins TRBV9 to TRBJ2-6; no reliable D call. The CDR3 runs to 13 residues. V was pared by 3 bases and J by 1 base, with 2 bases between. CDR1 and CDR2 (germline): SGDLS, YYNGEE. In DNA form, the CDR3 reads TGTGCCAGCAGCGGATCTGGGGCCAACGTCCTGACTTTC. Its protein product is CASSGSGANVLTF. Full variable domain (outside the CDR3, taken from reference TRBV9 and TRBJ2-6): DSGVTQTPKHLITATGQRVTLRCSPRSGDLSVYWYQQSLDQGLQFLIQYYNGEERAKGNILERFSAQQFPDLHSELNLSSLELGDSALYFCASSGSGANVLTFGAGSRLTVL.